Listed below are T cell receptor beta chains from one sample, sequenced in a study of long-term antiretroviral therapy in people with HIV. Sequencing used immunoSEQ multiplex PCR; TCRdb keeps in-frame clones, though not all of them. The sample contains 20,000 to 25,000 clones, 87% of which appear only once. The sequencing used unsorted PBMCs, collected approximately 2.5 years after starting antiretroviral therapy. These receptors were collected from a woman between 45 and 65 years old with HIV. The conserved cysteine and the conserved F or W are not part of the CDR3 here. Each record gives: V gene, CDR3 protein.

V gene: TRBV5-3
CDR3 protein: ASSRVGKNIQY

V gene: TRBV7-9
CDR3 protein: ASSPIRALN

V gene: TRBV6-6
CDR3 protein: ASSAQSGSANYGYT

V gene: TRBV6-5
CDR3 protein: ASSKTGRPTEAF

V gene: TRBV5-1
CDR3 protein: ASRVAGERNTGELF

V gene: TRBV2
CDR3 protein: ASRWESSGANVLT

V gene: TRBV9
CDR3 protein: ASSVSGGQTYEQY

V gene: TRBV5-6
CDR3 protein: ASSTAGLPTDTQY

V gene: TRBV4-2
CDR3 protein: ASSQEVAGGPSGANVLT

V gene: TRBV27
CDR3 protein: ASSLSPSGPRLNNEQF

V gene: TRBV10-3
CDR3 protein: AIRLSRGMGKTF

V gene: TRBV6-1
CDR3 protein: ASSELDRVNEQF

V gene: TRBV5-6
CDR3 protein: ASGRDINYGYT

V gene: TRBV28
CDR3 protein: ASRTGGYEQY

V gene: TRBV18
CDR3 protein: ASSPLGRDYEQY

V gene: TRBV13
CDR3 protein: ASSFRSGHLNTEAF

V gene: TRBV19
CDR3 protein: ASSIGGSGANVLT

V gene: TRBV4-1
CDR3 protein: ASSQGTAPNQPQH

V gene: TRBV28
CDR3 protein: ASSTSGTGVHEQY

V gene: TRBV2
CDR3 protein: ASSSVVALF

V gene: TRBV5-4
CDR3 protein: ASSRGGTDKYNEQF

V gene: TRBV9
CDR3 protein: ASSVGLAGSSEQF

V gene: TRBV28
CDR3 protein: ASGTSHSTSGNTIY

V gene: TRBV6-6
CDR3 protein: ASSYGGDNEQF

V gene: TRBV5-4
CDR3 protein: ASSYSGNEQF

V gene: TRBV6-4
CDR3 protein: ASSERPYNEQF

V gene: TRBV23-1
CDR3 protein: ASSQSDAAAGDTQY